This T cell receptor (beta chain) was profiled in a study of T cells after posttransplantation cyclophosphamide. Study-level findings and limits: Recipient CMV seropositivity and CMV reactivation strongly tracked TRB clonality. TRB overlap between skin or GI tissue T cells and blood was limited. Later post-transplant blood repertoires were often dominated by donor CD8+ memory clones.

This related bone marrow graft donor gave peripheral blood on the day of marrow donation. The CDR3 consists of 14 residues. V gave up 8 bases and J gave up 1 base, with 12 bases separating them. The germline gives CDR1 MDHEN, CDR2 SYDVKM. Comments on this clone: Its antigen remains unidentified.

Sequencing used immunoSEQ multiplex PCR; TCRdb keeps in-frame clones, though not all of them. The sample contains 4,500 to 6,000 clones, 61% of which appear only once. Sequencing was performed on memory CD8+ T cells sorted from blood. This chain uses TRBV28 with TRBJ1-5; possibly TRBD1 for D (6 bases). This receptor was identified in a woman aged 55-70 years in good health, CMV-negative, and a related stem cell transplant donor. The CDR3 loop is CASGWTASNQPQHF. The CDR3 region has the DNA TGTGCCAGCGGATGGACAGCGAGCAATCAGCCCCAGCATTTT.